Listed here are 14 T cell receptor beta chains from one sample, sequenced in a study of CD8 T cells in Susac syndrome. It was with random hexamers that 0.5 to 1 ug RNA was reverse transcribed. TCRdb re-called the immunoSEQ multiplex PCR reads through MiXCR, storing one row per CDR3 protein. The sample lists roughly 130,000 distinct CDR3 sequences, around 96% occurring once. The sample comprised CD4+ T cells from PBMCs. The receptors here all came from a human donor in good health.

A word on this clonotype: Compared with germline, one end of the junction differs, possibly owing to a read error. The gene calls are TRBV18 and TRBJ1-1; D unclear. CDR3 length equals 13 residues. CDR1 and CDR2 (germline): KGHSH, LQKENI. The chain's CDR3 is CASSPRLVTEAFF. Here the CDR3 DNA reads TGTGCCAGCTCCCCACGTCTGGTCACTGAAGCTTTCTTT.

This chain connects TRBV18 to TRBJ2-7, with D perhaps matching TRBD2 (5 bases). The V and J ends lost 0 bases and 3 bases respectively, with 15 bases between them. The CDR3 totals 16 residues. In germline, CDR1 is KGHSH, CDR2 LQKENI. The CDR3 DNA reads TGTGCCAGCTCACCACCGTCGGCGGGCCCGGGCTACGAGCAGTACTTC. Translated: CASSPPSAGPGYEQYF.

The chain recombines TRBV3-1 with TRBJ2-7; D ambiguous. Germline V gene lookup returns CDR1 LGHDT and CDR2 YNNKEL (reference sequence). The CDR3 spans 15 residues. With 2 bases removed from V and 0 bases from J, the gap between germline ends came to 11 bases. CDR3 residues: CASSQQKIPSYEQYF. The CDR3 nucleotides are TGTGCCAGCAGCCAACAAAAAATCCCCTCCTACGAGCAGTACTTC.

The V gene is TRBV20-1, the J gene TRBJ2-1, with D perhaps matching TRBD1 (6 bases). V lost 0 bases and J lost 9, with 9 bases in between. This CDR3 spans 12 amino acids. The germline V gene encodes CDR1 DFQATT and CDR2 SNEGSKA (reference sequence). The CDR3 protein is CSAREQGLEQFF. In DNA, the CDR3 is TGCAGTGCTAGAGAACAGGGCCTTGAGCAGTTCTTC.

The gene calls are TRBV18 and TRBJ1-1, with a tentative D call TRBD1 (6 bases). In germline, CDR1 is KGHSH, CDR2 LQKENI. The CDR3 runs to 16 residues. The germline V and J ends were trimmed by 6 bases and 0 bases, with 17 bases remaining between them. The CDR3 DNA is TGTGCCAGCTCCCCAAGGTCCACAGGGCTGAACACTGAAGCTTTCTTT. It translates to CASSPRSTGLNTEAFF.

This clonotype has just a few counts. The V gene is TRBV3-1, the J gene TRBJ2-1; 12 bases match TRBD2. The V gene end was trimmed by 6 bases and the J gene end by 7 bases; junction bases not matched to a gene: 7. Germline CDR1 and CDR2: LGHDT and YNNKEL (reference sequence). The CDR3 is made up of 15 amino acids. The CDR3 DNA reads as TGTGCCAGCAGTCGACTAGCGGGAGCAAGGAATGAGCAGTTCTTC. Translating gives CASSRLAGARNEQFF.

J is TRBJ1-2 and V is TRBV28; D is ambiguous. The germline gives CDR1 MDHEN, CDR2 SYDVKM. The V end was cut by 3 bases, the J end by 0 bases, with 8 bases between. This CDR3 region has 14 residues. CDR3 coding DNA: TGTGCCAGCAGTTTGGGCGGATCTAACTATGGCTACACCTTC. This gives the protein CASSLGGSNYGYTF.

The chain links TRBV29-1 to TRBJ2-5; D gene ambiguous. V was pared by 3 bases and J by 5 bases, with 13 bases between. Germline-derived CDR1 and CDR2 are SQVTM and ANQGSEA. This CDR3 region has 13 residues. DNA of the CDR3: TGCAGCGTTGATAGGGCGAGGAGTGAGACCCAGTACTTC. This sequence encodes CSVDRARSETQYF.

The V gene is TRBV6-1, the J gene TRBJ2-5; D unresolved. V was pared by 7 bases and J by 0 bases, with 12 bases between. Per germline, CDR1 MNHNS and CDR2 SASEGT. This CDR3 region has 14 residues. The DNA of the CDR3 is TGTGCCAGCAAAGACCTCGTTTACCAAGAGACCCAGTACTTC. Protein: CASKDLVYQETQYF.

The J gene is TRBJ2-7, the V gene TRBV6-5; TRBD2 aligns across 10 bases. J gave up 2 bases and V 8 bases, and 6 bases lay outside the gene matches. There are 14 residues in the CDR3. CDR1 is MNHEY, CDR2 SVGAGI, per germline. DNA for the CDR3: TGTGCCAGCCAAGTAGGACTAGCGGCCTACGAGCAGTACTTC. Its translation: CASQVGLAAYEQYF.

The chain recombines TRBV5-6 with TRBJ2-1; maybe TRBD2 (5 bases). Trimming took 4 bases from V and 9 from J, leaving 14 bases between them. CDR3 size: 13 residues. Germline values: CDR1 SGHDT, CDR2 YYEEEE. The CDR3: CASSPGLEGEQFF. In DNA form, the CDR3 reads TGTGCCAGCAGCCCCGGCCTAGAGGGTGAGCAGTTCTTC.

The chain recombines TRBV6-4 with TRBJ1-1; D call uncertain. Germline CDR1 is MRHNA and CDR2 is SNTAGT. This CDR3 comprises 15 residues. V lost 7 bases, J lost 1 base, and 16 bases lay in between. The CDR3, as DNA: TGTGCCAGCAAGATTAGGGCCACGGAGAACACTGAAGCTTTCTTT. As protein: CASKIRATENTEAFF.

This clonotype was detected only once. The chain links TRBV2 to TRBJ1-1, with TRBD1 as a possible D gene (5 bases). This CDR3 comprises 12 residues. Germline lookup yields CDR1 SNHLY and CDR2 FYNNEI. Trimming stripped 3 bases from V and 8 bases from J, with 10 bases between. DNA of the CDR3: TGTGCCAGCAGTGAGGGGCCTGGGGAAGCTTTCTTT. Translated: CASSEGPGEAFF.

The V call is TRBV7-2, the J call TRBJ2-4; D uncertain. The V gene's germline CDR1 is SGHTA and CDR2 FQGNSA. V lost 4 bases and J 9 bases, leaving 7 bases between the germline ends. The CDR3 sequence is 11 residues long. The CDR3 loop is CASSSESIQYF. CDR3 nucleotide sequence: TGTGCCAGCAGCTCCGAGAGCATTCAGTACTTC.